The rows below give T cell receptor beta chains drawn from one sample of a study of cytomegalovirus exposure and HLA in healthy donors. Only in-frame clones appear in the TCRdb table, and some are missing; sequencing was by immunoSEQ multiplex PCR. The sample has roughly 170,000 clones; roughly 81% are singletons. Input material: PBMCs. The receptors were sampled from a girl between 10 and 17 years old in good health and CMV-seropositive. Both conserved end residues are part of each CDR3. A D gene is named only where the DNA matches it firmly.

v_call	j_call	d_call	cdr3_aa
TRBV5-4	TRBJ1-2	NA	CASSLRREANYGYTF
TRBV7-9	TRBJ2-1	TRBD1	CATNNLGQGIYNEQFF
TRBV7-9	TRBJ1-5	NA	CASSFLTVDNQPQHF
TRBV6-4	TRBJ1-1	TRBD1	CASSDPRGRSSSMNTEAFF
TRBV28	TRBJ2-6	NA	CASSRRQTSGANVLTF
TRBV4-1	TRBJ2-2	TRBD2	CASSWLAGTVTGELFF
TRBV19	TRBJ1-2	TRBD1	CASSPGTGLNYGYTF
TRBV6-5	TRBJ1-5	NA	CASSDSEGNQPQHF
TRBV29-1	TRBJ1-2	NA	CSVKNAGEANYGYTF
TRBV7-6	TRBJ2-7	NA	CASTPLLGHEQYF
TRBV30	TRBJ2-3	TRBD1	CAWSVAGGADTQYF
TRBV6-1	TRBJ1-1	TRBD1	CASSELGGGTEAFF
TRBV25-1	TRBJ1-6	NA	CASSETGRANSPLHF
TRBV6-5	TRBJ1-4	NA	CASSYTGGAREKLFF
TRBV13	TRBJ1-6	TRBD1	CASSLILQGYSPLHF
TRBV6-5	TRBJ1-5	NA	CASRPTTPTQHF
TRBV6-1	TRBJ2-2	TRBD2	CASSEPGLAKNTGELFF
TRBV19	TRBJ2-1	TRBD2	CASTPGLAGVNEQFF
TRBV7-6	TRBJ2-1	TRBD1	CASSLAVTGKSSYNEQFF
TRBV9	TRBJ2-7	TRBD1	CASSVGDRVWEQYF
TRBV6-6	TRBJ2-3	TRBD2	CASSYGTSGGTDTQYF
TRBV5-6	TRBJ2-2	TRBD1	CASSLADRAYTGELFF
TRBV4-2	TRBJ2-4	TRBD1	CASSLTGVENIQYF
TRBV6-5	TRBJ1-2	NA	CASSYSDSHFYGYTF
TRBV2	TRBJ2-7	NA	CASKEAMGQYF
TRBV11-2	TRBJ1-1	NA	CASSKYWGTPQAGTEAFF
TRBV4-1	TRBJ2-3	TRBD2	CASSLGLAGATDTQYF
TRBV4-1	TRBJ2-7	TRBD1	CASSPSGGRTYEQYF
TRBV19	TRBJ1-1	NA	CASSLSYTEAFF
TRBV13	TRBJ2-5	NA	CASSPREQETQYF
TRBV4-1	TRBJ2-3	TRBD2	CASSQEAGIPTDTQYF
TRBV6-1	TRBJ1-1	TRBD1	CATSQGVEAFF
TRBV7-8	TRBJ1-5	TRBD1	CASSTGLRQGINQPQHF
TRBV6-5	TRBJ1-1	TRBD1	CASRRGQSNTEAFF
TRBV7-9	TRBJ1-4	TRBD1	CASSFPGQGGGEKLFF
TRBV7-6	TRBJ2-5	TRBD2	CASSPRGTAGVEETQYF
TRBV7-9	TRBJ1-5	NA	CASSSDTGRGYSNQPQHF
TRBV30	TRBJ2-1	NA	CAWSISEGGPYNEQFF
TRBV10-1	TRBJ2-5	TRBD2	CASSLWGQASGGKETQYF
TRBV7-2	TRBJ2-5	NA	CASSLVEMIQQETQYF
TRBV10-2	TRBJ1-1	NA	CASTERENTEAFF
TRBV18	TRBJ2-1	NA	CASSREEGQFF
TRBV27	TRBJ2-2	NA	CASSLSIGHSVTGELFF
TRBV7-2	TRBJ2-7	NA	CASSLGWPALPEEQYF
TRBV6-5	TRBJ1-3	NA	CASSLEFSGNTIYF
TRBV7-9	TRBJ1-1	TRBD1	CASRSSNRGLNTEAFF
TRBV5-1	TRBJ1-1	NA	CASSLAQAANTEAFF
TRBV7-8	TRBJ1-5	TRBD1	CASSSDPGGYSNQPQHF
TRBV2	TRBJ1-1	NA	CASSEGHSNTEAFF
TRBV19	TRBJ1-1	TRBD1	CASGDRFAAEAFF
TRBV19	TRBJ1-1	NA	CASSITGLNTEAFF